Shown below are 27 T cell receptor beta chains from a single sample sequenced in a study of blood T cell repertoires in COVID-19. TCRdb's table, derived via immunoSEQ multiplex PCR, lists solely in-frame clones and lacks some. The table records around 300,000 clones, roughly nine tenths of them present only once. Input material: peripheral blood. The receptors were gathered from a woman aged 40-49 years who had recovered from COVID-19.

For the CDR3, the DNA is TGTGCCAGCAGTAAACGACAGCTTTCGGGCTACACCTTC. The encoded protein is CASSKRQLSGYTF. The rearrangement joins TRBV12-3 or TRBV12-4 to TRBJ1-2, with a weak D call TRBD1 (5 bases). The CDR3 is 13 residues long. V shed 5 bases and J shed 8 bases, with 15 bases lying between them.

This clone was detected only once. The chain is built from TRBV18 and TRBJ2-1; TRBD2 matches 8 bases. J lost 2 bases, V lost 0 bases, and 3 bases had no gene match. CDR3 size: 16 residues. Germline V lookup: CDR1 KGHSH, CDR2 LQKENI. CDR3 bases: TGTGCCAGCTCACCACCGAGCGGGGGCCCCTACAATGAGCAGTTCTTC. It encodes CASSPPSGGPYNEQFF.

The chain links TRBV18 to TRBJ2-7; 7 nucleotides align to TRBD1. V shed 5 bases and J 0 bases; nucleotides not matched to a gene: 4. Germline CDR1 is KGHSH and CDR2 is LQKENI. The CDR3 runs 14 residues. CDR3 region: CASSSTGDSYEQYF. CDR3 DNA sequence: TGTGCCAGCTCAAGTACAGGGGACTCCTACGAGCAGTACTTC.

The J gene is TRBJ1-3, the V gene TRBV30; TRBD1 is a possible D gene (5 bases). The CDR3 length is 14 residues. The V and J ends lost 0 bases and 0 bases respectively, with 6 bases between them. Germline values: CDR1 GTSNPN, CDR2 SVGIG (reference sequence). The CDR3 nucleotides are TGTGCCTGGAGTGTAGGACACTCTGGAAACACCATATATTTT. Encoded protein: CAWSVGHSGNTIYF.

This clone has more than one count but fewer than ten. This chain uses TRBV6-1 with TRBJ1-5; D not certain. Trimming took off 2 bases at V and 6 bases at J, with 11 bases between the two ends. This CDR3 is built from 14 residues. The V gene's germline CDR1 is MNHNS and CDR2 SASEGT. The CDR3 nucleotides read TGTGCCAGCAGTGAATTGGTTGGGAGTCAGCCCCAGCATTTT. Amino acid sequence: CASSELVGSQPQHF.

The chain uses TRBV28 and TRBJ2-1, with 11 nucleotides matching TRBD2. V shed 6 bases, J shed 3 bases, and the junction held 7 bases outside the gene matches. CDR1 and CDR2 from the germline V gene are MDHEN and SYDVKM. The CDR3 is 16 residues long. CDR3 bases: TGTGCCAGCAGGTACCCTACTAGCGGGAGCTACAATGAGCAGTTCTTC. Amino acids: CASRYPTSGSYNEQFF.

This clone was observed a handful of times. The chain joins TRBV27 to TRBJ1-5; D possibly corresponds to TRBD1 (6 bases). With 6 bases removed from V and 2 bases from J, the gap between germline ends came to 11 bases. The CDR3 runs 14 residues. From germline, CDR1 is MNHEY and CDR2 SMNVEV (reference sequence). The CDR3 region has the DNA TGTGCCAGCAGGGGGGGGCAGGGCAATCAGCCCCAGCATTTT. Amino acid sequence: CASRGGQGNQPQHF.

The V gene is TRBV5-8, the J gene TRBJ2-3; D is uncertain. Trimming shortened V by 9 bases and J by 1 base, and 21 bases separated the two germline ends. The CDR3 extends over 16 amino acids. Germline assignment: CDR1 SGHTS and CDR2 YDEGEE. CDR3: CATTPANSWGTDTQYF. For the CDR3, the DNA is TGTGCCACCACCCCAGCCAATAGCTGGGGCACAGATACGCAGTATTTT.

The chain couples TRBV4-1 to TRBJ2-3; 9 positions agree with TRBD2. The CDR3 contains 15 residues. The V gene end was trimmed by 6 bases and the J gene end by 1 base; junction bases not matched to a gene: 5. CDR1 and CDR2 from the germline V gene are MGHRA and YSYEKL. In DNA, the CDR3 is TGCGCCAGCAGTTTAGCGGGAGATGGCACAGATACGCAGTATTTT. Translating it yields CASSLAGDGTDTQYF.

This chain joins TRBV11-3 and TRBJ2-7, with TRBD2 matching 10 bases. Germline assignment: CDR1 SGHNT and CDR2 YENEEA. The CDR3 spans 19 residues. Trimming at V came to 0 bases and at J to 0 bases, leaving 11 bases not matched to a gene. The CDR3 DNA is TGTGCCAGCAGCTTAGAAGTAGCACTAGCGGGGCCTAGCTCCTACGAGCAGTACTTC. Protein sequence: CASSLEVALAGPSSYEQYF.

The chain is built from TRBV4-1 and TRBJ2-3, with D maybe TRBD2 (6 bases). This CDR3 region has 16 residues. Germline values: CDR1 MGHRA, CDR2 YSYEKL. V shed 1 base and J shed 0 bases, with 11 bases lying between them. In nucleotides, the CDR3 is TGCGCCAGCAGCCAAGGGGGGGACTGGAGCACAGATACGCAGTATTTT. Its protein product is CASSQGGDWSTDTQYF.

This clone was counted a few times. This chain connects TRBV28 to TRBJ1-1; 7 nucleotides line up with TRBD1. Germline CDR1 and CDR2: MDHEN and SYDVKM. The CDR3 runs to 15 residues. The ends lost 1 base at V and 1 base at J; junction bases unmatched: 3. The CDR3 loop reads CASSLSQGRNTEAFF. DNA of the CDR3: TGTGCCAGCAGTTTATCACAGGGGAGGAACACTGAAGCTTTCTTT. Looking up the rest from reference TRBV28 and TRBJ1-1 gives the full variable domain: DVKVTQSSRYLVKRTGEKVFLECVQDMDHENMFWYRQDPGLGLRLIYFSYDVKMKEKGDIPEGYSVSREKKERFSLILESASTNQTSMYLCASSLSQGRNTEAFFGQGTRLTVV.

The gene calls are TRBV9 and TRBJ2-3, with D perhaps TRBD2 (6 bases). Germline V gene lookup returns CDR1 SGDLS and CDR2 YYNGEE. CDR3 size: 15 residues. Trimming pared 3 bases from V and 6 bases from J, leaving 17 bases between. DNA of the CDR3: TGTGCCAGCAGCGCCTACGGGGGAGGCGGGGATACGCAGTATTTT. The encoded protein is CASSAYGGGGDTQYF.

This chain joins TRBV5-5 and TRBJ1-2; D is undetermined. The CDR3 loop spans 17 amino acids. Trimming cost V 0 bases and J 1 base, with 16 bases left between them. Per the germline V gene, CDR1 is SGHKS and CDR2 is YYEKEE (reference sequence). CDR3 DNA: TGTGCCAGCAGCTTGGGGGGAGGGAACACGCTTAACTATGGCTACACCTTC. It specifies CASSLGGGNTLNYGYTF.

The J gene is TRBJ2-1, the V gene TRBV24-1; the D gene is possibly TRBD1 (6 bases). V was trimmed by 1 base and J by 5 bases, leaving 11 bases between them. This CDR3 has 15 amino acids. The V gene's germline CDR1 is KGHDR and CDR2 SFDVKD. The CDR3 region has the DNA TGTGCCACCAGTGATTTAGATCAGGGGCACAATGAGCAGTTCTTC. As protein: CATSDLDQGHNEQFF.

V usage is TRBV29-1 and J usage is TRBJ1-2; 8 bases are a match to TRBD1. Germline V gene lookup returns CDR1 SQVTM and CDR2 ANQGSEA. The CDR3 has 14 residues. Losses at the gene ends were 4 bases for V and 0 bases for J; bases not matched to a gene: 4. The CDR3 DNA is TGCAGCGTTGCAGGGACAGGAACTAACTATGGCTACACCTTC. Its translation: CSVAGTGTNYGYTF.

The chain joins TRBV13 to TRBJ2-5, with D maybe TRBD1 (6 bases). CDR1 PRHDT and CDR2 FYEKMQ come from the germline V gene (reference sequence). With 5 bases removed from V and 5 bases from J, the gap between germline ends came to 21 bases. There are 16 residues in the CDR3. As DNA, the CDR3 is TGTGCCAGCAGCCCCCCACCCTCAGGGGCGTTGGAGACCCAGTACTTC. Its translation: CASSPPPSGALETQYF.

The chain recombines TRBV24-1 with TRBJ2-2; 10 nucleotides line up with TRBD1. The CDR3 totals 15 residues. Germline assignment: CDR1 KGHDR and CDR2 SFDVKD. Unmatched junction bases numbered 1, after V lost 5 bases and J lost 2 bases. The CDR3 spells CATSGDRGNTGELFF. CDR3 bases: TGTGCCACCAGTGGGGACAGGGGCAACACCGGGGAGCTGTTTTTT.

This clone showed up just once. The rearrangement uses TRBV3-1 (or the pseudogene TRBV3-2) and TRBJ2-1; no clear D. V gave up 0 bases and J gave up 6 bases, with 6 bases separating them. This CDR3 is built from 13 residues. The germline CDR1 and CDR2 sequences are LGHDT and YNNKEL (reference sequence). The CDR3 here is CASSQERSNEQFF. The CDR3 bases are TGTGCCAGCAGCCAAGAAAGGAGCAATGAGCAGTTCTTC.

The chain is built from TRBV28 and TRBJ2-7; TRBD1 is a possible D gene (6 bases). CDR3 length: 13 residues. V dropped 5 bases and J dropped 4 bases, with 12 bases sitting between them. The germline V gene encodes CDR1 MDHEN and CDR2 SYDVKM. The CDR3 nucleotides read TGTGCCAGCAGTGGGGGCGGTCTTTACGAGCAGTACTTC. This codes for CASSGGGLYEQYF.

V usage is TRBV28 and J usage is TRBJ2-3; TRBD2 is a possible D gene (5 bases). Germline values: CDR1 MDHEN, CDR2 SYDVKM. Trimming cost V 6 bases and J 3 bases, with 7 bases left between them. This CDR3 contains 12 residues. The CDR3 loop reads CASSSGTDTQYF. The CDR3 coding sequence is TGTGCCAGCAGCTCGGGGACAGATACGCAGTATTTT.

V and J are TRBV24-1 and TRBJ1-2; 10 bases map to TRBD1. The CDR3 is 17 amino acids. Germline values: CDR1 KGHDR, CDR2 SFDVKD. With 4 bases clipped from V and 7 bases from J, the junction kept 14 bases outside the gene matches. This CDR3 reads CATSDPGQGQLGSGYTF. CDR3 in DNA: TGTGCCACCAGTGACCCGGGACAGGGGCAACTTGGCTCTGGCTACACCTTC.

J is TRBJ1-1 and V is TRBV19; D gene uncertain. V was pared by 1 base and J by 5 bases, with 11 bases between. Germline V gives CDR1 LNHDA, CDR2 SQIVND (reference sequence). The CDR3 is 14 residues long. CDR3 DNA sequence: TGTGCCAGTAGTATAGGAGGGTGGTTGACTGAAGCTTTCTTT. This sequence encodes CASSIGGWLTEAFF.

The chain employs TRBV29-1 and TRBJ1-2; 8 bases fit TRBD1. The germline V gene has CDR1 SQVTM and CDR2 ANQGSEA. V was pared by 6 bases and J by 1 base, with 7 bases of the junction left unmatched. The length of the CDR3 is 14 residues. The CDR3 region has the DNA TGCAGCGTCTGGGACAGGCAGAATAACTATGGCTACACCTTC. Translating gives CSVWDRQNNYGYTF.

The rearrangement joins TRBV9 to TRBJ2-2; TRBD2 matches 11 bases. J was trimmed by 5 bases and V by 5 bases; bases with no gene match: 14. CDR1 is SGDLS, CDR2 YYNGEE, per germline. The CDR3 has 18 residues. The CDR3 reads CASSDPTSGIGGTGELFF. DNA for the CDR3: TGTGCCAGCAGTGATCCGACTAGCGGGATTGGAGGAACCGGGGAGCTGTTTTTT.

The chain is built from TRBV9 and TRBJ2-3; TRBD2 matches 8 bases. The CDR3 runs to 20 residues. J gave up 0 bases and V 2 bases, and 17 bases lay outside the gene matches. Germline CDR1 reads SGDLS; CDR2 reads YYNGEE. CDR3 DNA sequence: TGTGCCAGCAGCGTCAGACCTGACGGGGGGGCTAGCGCTAGCACAGATACGCAGTATTTT. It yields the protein CASSVRPDGGASASTDTQYF.

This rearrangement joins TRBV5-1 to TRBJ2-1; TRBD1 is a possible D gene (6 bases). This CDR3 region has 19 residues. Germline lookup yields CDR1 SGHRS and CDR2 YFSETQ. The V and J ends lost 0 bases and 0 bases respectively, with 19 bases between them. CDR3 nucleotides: TGCGCCAGCAGCTTGGGGATAACGGACAGACAGAGCTCCTACAATGAGCAGTTCTTC. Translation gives CASSLGITDRQSSYNEQFF. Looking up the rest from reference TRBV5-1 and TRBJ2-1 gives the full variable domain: KAGVTQTPRYLIKTRGQQVTLSCSPISGHRSVSWYQQTPGQGLQFLFEYFSETQRNKGNFPGRFSGRQFSNSRSEMNVSTLELGDSALYLCASSLGITDRQSSYNEQFFGPGTRLTVL.